Listed below are T cell receptor beta chains from one sample, sequenced in a study of blood T cell repertoires in COVID-19. TCRdb's table, derived via immunoSEQ multiplex PCR, lists solely in-frame clones and lacks some. Here the sample spans roughly 99,000 clones, roughly 90% being singletons. The specimen sequenced was peripheral blood. These receptors were obtained from a man in his forties with active or convalescent COVID-19. The CDR3 runs from the conserved cysteine through the conserved F or W. The D gene is left open where the match is weak. Some rows have no size entry. The others give once, few or many, or a class for an expanded clone.

j_gene: TRBJ2-5; v_gene: TRBV7-3; d_gene: TRBD1; abundance: -; CDR3nt: TGTGCCAGCAGCTCACAGGGGGCCATAGAGACCCAGTACTTC; CDR3aa: CASSSQGAIETQYF
j_gene: TRBJ1-2; v_gene: TRBV30; d_gene: -; abundance: -; CDR3nt: TGTGCCTGGAGTGCCCCTCAGGTCTACTATGGCTACACCTTC; CDR3aa: CAWSAPQVYYGYTF
j_gene: TRBJ1-1; v_gene: TRBV12-3/TRBV12-4; d_gene: -; abundance: -; CDR3nt: TGTGCCAGCAGTTTTTCTATAGAAGCTTTCTTT; CDR3aa: CASSFSIEAFF
j_gene: TRBJ2-3; v_gene: TRBV7-8; d_gene: -; abundance: -; CDR3nt: TGTGCCAGCAGCTTAGTGGGGCATACGCAGTATTTT; CDR3aa: CASSLVGHTQYF
j_gene: TRBJ1-1; v_gene: TRBV7-9; d_gene: -; abundance: -; CDR3nt: TGTGCCAGCAGCCGGGCGGGGGGAATGAACACTGAAGCTTTCTTT; CDR3aa: CASSRAGGMNTEAFF
j_gene: TRBJ2-3; v_gene: TRBV7-3; d_gene: -; abundance: -; CDR3nt: TGTGCCAGCAGCCGCCGAACCGGGGATACGCAGTATTTT; CDR3aa: CASSRRTGDTQYF
j_gene: TRBJ1-2; v_gene: TRBV4-1; d_gene: TRBD1; abundance: -; CDR3nt: TGCGCCAGCAGCCAGGAACGGACAGGGAAATATGGCTACACCTTC; CDR3aa: CASSQERTGKYGYTF
j_gene: TRBJ2-7; v_gene: TRBV6-1; d_gene: TRBD1; abundance: -; CDR3nt: TGTGCCAGCAGTGAATTCGGGACAGGGAATCCTTGGTACGAGCAGTACTTC; CDR3aa: CASSEFGTGNPWYEQYF
j_gene: TRBJ2-1; v_gene: TRBV19; d_gene: -; abundance: -; CDR3nt: TGTGCCAGTAGCTGGGGGGACTACAATGAGCAGTTCTTC; CDR3aa: CASSWGDYNEQFF
j_gene: TRBJ2-2; v_gene: TRBV7-3; d_gene: -; abundance: -; CDR3nt: TGTGCCAGCAGCTATAGTGCCACCGGGGAGCTGTTTTTT; CDR3aa: CASSYSATGELFF
j_gene: TRBJ2-7; v_gene: TRBV7-2; d_gene: -; abundance: few; CDR3nt: TGTGCCAGCAGCTTGAGACCGGGATCCAGCTCCTACGAGCAGTACTTC; CDR3aa: CASSLRPGSSSYEQYF
j_gene: TRBJ2-3; v_gene: TRBV3-1/TRBV3-2; d_gene: -; abundance: -; CDR3nt: TGTGCCAGCAGCCAAGCTTCAGGCACAGATACGCAGTATTTT; CDR3aa: CASSQASGTDTQYF
j_gene: TRBJ1-5; v_gene: TRBV15; d_gene: -; abundance: few; CDR3nt: TGTGCCACTGCGCAGGGCGGTCAGCCCCAGCATTTT; CDR3aa: CATAQGGQPQHF
j_gene: TRBJ1-4; v_gene: TRBV5-6; d_gene: -; abundance: -; CDR3nt: TGTGCCAGCAGCTCGCTGATGGAGCAGTCTAATGAAAAACTGTTTTTT; CDR3aa: CASSSLMEQSNEKLFF
j_gene: TRBJ2-5; v_gene: TRBV14; d_gene: -; abundance: once; CDR3nt: TGTGCCAGCAGCCCTACACCTCATAGGGGAGAGACCCAGTACTTC; CDR3aa: CASSPTPHRGETQYF
j_gene: TRBJ1-1; v_gene: TRBV18; d_gene: TRBD1; abundance: -; CDR3nt: TGTGCCAGCTCAGCAGGGGGGAACACTGAAGCTTTCTTT; CDR3aa: CASSAGGNTEAFF
j_gene: TRBJ1-1; v_gene: TRBV5-1; d_gene: -; abundance: -; CDR3nt: TGCGCCAGCAGCTTTGACTTGAACACTGAAGCTTTCTTT; CDR3aa: CASSFDLNTEAFF
j_gene: TRBJ2-2; v_gene: TRBV5-1; d_gene: -; abundance: -; CDR3nt: TGCGCCAGCAGCTTGATGGACAGAAACACCGGGGAGCTGTTTTTT; CDR3aa: CASSLMDRNTGELFF
j_gene: TRBJ1-6; v_gene: TRBV9; d_gene: TRBD1; abundance: -; CDR3nt: TGTGCCAGCAGCCCATACGGACAGGGGAATTCACCCCTCCACTTT; CDR3aa: CASSPYGQGNSPLHF
j_gene: TRBJ2-7; v_gene: TRBV5-6; d_gene: TRBD2; abundance: -; CDR3nt: TGTGCCAGCAGCTACTCCCAATCTAGCGGGAGTCTCGAGCAGTACTTC; CDR3aa: CASSYSQSSGSLEQYF
j_gene: TRBJ2-3; v_gene: TRBV11-3; d_gene: TRBD2; abundance: -; CDR3nt: TGTGCCAGCAGCCCCGGACTAGCGGGAGGCACAGATACGCAGTATTTT; CDR3aa: CASSPGLAGGTDTQYF
j_gene: TRBJ1-5; v_gene: TRBV7-9; d_gene: -; abundance: -; CDR3nt: TGTGCCAGCAGTGGGTTTGGGGACTCCGGCCCCCAGCATTTT; CDR3aa: CASSGFGDSGPQHF
j_gene: TRBJ1-2; v_gene: TRBV7-3; d_gene: TRBD1; abundance: -; CDR3nt: TGTGCCAGCAGCTTAATAGGAGGGACAGGGAGCGACGGCTACACCTTC; CDR3aa: CASSLIGGTGSDGYTF
j_gene: TRBJ2-3; v_gene: TRBV4-3; d_gene: -; abundance: once; CDR3nt: TGCGCCAGCAGCCTTACCTCTTACTTAACAGATACGCAGTATTTT; CDR3aa: CASSLTSYLTDTQYF
j_gene: TRBJ2-1; v_gene: TRBV19; d_gene: TRBD2; abundance: -; CDR3nt: TGTGCCAGTAGTCGGCCGCTCGCGGGAGGGAGGAATGAGCAGTTCTTC; CDR3aa: CASSRPLAGGRNEQFF
j_gene: TRBJ2-2; v_gene: TRBV11-2; d_gene: -; abundance: -; CDR3nt: TGTGCCAGCGTTGGAGAGGTCACCGGGGAGCTGTTTTTT; CDR3aa: CASVGEVTGELFF
j_gene: TRBJ1-1; v_gene: TRBV7-3; d_gene: -; abundance: -; CDR3nt: TGTGCCAGCAGCTTAATACACCTCACTGAAGCTTTCTTT; CDR3aa: CASSLIHLTEAFF
j_gene: TRBJ2-7; v_gene: TRBV5-1; d_gene: TRBD2; abundance: -; CDR3nt: TGCGCCAGCAGCTTGGCGACTAGCGGGAGTGGCGAGCAGTACTTC; CDR3aa: CASSLATSGSGEQYF
j_gene: TRBJ2-1; v_gene: TRBV30; d_gene: TRBD2; abundance: -; CDR3nt: TGTGCCTGGACTGGGACTAGCGGGATGTTCAATGAGCAGTTCTTC; CDR3aa: CAWTGTSGMFNEQFF
j_gene: TRBJ2-3; v_gene: TRBV28; d_gene: TRBD1; abundance: -; CDR3nt: TGTGCCAGCAGTCCCGGACAGGGCCCAGATACGCAGTATTTT; CDR3aa: CASSPGQGPDTQYF
j_gene: TRBJ2-6; v_gene: TRBV7-3; d_gene: -; abundance: -; CDR3nt: TGTGCCAGTACAGGTTCCGGGGCCAACGTCCTGACTTTC; CDR3aa: CASTGSGANVLTF
j_gene: TRBJ1-2; v_gene: TRBV15; d_gene: TRBD1; abundance: -; CDR3nt: TGTGCCACCAGCAGCTCTCAGGGGGATGGCTACACCTTC; CDR3aa: CATSSSQGDGYTF
j_gene: TRBJ1-4; v_gene: TRBV4-3; d_gene: TRBD1; abundance: -; CDR3nt: TGCGCCAGCAGCCCCGGACAGGGGAATGAAAAACTGTTTTTT; CDR3aa: CASSPGQGNEKLFF
j_gene: TRBJ2-7; v_gene: TRBV7-9; d_gene: TRBD2; abundance: -; CDR3nt: TGTGCCAGCGGAGGGACTAGCGGGTGGGCCTACGAGCAGTACTTC; CDR3aa: CASGGTSGWAYEQYF
j_gene: TRBJ1-3; v_gene: TRBV28; d_gene: -; abundance: -; CDR3nt: TGTGCCAGCAGTTCGCGACAGGCTTACACCATATATTTT; CDR3aa: CASSSRQAYTIYF
j_gene: TRBJ2-7; v_gene: TRBV7-9; d_gene: TRBD1; abundance: -; CDR3nt: TGTGCCAGCAGCTTGGGGACAGGGGCCGAGCAGTACTTC; CDR3aa: CASSLGTGAEQYF
j_gene: TRBJ2-6; v_gene: TRBV9; d_gene: -; abundance: few; CDR3nt: TGTGCCAGCAGCCGGGAACCCTCTGGGGCCAACGTCCTGACTTTC; CDR3aa: CASSREPSGANVLTF
j_gene: TRBJ2-1; v_gene: TRBV7-6; d_gene: TRBD2; abundance: -; CDR3nt: TGTGCCAGCAGCTTGGTTAGCGGGGCTGAGCAGTTCTTC; CDR3aa: CASSLVSGAEQFF
j_gene: TRBJ2-6; v_gene: TRBV5-1; d_gene: TRBD1; abundance: -; CDR3nt: TGCGCCAGCAGCATGACAGGGTCTAATGGGGCCAACGTCCTGACTTTC; CDR3aa: CASSMTGSNGANVLTF
j_gene: TRBJ1-2; v_gene: TRBV11-2; d_gene: -; abundance: few; CDR3nt: TGTGCCAGCAGCTTAGTAGTTCCCCCCCGTAACTACACCTTC; CDR3aa: CASSLVVPPRNYTF
j_gene: TRBJ2-3; v_gene: TRBV5-1; d_gene: -; abundance: -; CDR3nt: TGCGCCAGCAGCTTGTCCCAGGACACAGATACGCAGTATTTT; CDR3aa: CASSLSQDTDTQYF
j_gene: TRBJ2-7; v_gene: TRBV7-2; d_gene: TRBD1; abundance: -; CDR3nt: TGTGCCAGCAGTCAGGGGGCCTACGAGCAGTACTTC; CDR3aa: CASSQGAYEQYF
j_gene: TRBJ1-2; v_gene: TRBV3-1/TRBV3-2; d_gene: -; abundance: -; CDR3nt: TGTGCCAGCAGCCAAAGGGGATGGGTGAACTATGGCTACACCTTC; CDR3aa: CASSQRGWVNYGYTF
j_gene: TRBJ1-3; v_gene: TRBV5-5; d_gene: TRBD1; abundance: -; CDR3nt: TGTGCCAGCAGCGCTATCACCCGGGGGACAGGGAATGGAAACACCATATATTTT; CDR3aa: CASSAITRGTGNGNTIYF
j_gene: TRBJ2-5; v_gene: TRBV10-1; d_gene: -; abundance: -; CDR3nt: TGCGCCAGCAGTGAGGAAAGGGGTCGGGAAGAGACCCAGTACTTC; CDR3aa: CASSEERGREETQYF
j_gene: TRBJ2-7; v_gene: TRBV9; d_gene: TRBD2; abundance: -; CDR3nt: TGTGCCAGCAGCGCGGGACTAGCGGGAGGGTCCTACGAGCAGTACTTC; CDR3aa: CASSAGLAGGSYEQYF
j_gene: TRBJ2-6; v_gene: TRBV6-1; d_gene: -; abundance: -; CDR3nt: TGTGCCAGCAGTGAAACAGGGATAGGGTCTGGGGCCAACGTCCTGACTTTC; CDR3aa: CASSETGIGSGANVLTF
j_gene: TRBJ1-2; v_gene: TRBV5-6; d_gene: -; abundance: -; CDR3nt: TGTGCCAGCAGCTTGGGCGGGGCCTATGGCTACACCTTC; CDR3aa: CASSLGGAYGYTF
j_gene: TRBJ1-1; v_gene: TRBV5-1; d_gene: TRBD1; abundance: few; CDR3nt: TGCGCCAGCAGCAGATCCGGGACAGGGATCACTGAAGCTTTCTTT; CDR3aa: CASSRSGTGITEAFF
j_gene: TRBJ2-7; v_gene: TRBV18; d_gene: TRBD1; abundance: -; CDR3nt: TGTGCCAGCTCGCAAAACAGGGGGTTCTCCTACGAGCAGTACTTC; CDR3aa: CASSQNRGFSYEQYF
j_gene: TRBJ1-5; v_gene: TRBV5-6; d_gene: -; abundance: -; CDR3nt: TGTGCCAGCAGCTTAGGGGCTCAGCCCCAGCATTTT; CDR3aa: CASSLGAQPQHF